This entry describes one TCR beta chain. The CDR3 is 14 residues long. In germline, CDR1 is ENHRY, CDR2 SYGVKD. V was cut by 3 bases and J by 5 bases, with 11 bases left in between. TCRdb's copy holds only in-frame clones and misses some; the assay was immunoSEQ multiplex PCR. The data show roughly 5,000 clones, around 88% seen once. The data belong to a study of chemoradiotherapy in HPV16-positive cancers. This chain joins TRBV10-3 and TRBJ1-5; D is perhaps TRBD1 (5 bases). The TCR sequence derives from a human donor with HPV-associated anogenital cancer. The source was tumor tissue, collected from a patient who underwent chemoradiotherapy. The CDR3 DNA reads as TGTGCCATCAGTGATGGGCGGGGCGATCAGCCCCAGCATTTT. It is translated as CAISDGRGDQPQHF.